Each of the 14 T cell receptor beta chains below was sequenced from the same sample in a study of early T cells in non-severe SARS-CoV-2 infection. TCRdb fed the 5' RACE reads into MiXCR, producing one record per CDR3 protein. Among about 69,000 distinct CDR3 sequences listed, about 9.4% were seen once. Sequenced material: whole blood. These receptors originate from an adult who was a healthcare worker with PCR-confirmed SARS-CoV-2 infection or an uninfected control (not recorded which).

CDR3: CASSLDTSYEQYF. In nucleotides, the CDR3 is TGCGCCAGCAGCTTGGACACCTCCTACGAGCAGTACTTC. The J gene is TRBJ2-7, the V gene TRBV5-1, with D unclear. Trimming took 0 bases from V and 0 from J, leaving 4 bases between them. This CDR3 region has 13 residues. The germline V gene has CDR1 SGHRS and CDR2 YFSETQ. The variable domain in full, with the rest retrieved from reference TRBV5-1 and TRBJ2-7, is KAGVTQTPRYLIKTRGQQVTLSCSPISGHRSVSWYQQTPGQGLQFLFEYFSETQRNKGNFPGRFSGRQFSNSRSEMNVSTLELGDSALYLCASSLDTSYEQYFGPGTRLTVT.

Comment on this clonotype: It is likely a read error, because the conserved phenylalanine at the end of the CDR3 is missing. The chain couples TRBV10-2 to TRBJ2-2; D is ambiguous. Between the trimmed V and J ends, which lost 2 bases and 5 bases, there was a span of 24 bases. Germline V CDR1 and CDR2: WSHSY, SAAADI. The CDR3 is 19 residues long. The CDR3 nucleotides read TGCGCCAGCAGTGAGGGGGTGGTACCGACCCTTCCCAGAACCGGGGAGCTGTTTTCT. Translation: CASSEGVVPTLPRTGELFS.

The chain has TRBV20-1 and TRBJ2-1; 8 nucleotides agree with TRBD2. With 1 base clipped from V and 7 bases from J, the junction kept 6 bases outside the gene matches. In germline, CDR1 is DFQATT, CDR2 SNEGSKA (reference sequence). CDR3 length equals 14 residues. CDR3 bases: TGCAGTGCTAGAGTAAGCGGGAGAAATAATGAGCAGTTCTTC. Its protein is CSARVSGRNNEQFF.

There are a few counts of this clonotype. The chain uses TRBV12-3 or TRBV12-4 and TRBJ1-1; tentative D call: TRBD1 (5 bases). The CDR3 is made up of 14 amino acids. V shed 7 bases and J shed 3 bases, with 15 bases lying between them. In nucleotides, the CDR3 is TGTGCCAGCACCCCGGGGGGGAGCCACACTGAAGCTTTCTTT. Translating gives CASTPGGSHTEAFF.

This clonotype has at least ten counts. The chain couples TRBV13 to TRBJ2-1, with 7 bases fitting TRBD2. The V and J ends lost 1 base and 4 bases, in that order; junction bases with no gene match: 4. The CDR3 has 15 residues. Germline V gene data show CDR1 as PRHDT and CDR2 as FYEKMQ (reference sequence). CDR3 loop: CASSLVGTIYNEQFF. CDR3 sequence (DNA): TGTGCCAGCAGCTTAGTAGGGACTATTTACAATGAGCAGTTCTTC.

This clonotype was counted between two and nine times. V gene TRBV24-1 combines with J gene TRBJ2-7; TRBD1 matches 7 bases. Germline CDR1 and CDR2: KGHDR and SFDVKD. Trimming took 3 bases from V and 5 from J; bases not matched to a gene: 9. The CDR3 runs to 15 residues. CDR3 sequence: CATSDPGTDRNEQYF. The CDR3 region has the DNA TGTGCCACCAGTGATCCCGGGACAGATCGAAACGAGCAGTACTTC.

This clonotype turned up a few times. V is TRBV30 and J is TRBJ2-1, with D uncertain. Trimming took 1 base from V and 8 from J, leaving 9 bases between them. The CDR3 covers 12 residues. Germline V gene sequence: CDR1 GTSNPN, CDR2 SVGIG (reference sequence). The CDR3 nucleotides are TGTGCCTGGAGTGGACAAGGCGATGAGCAGTTCTTC. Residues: CAWSGQGDEQFF.

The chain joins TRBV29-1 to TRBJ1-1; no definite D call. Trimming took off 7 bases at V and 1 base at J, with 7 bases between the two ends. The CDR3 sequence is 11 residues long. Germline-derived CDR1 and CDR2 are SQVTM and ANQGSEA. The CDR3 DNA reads TGCAGCGGGGCGGGGAACACTGAAGCTTTCTTT. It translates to CSGAGNTEAFF.

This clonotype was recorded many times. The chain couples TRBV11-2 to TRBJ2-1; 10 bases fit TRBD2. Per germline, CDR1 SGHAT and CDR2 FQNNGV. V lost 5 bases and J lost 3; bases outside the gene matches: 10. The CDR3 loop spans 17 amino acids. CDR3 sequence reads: CASSGPTSGEIYNEQFF. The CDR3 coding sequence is TGTGCCAGCAGCGGCCCAACTAGCGGGGAAATCTACAATGAGCAGTTCTTC.

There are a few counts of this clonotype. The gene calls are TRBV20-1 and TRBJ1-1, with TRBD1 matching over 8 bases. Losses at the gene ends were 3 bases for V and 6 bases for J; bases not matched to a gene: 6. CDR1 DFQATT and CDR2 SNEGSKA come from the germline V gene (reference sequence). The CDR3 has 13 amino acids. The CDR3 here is CSASAGGTPEAFF. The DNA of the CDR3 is TGCAGTGCTAGCGCAGGGGGCACCCCTGAAGCTTTCTTT.

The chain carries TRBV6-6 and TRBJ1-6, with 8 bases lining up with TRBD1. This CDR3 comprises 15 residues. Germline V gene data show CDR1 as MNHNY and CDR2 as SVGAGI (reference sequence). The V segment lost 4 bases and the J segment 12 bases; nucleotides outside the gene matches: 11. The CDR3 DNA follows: TGTGCCAGCAGTTCCGAGACAGGGGTGGTTGTACCCCTCCACTTT. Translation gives CASSSETGVVVPLHF.

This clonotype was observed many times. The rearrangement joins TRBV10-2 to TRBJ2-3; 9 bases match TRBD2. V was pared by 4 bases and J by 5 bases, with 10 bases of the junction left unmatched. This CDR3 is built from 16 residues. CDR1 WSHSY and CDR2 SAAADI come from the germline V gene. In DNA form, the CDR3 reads TGCGCCAGCAGTGCCCGGACTAGCGCTACCGGAGATACGCAGTATTTT. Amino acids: CASSARTSATGDTQYF.

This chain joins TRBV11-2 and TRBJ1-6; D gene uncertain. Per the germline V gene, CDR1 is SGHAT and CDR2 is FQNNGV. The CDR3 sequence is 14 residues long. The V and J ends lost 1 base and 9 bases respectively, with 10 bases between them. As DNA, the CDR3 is TGTGCCAGCAGCTTAGTCGCTTGGGGTTCACCCCTCCACTTT. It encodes CASSLVAWGSPLHF.

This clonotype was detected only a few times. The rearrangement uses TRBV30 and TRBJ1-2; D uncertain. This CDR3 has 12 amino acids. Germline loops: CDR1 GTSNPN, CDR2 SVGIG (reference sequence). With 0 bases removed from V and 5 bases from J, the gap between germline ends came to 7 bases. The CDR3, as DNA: TGTGCCTGGAGTGTTCGGGATTATGGCTACACCTTC. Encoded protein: CAWSVRDYGYTF.